This TCR beta chain was sequenced in a study of beta chain features in type 1 diabetes. Findings and limits, study-wide: Across all four CD4+ subsets, people with type 1 diabetes showed modestly shorter TCRB CDR3s.

Expressed TCRB transcripts were sequenced after all isolated RNA was converted to cDNA. TCRdb keeps only in-frame clones here, not all; method: immunoSEQ multiplex PCR. The data contain about 170,000 clones, under 9.5% of them singletons. On this clone: Antigen unknown.

From germline, CDR1 is KGHSH and CDR2 LQKENI. The CDR3 loop spans 17 amino acids. The junction had 13 bases not matched to a gene; V was cut back by 1 base and J by 6 bases. This chain links TRBV18 with TRBJ2-7; 9 nucleotides match TRBD1. The sample comprised central memory CD4+ T cells from blood. The TCR originated in a man younger than 35 with type 1 diabetes. The CDR3, as DNA: TGTGCCAGCTCACCACGAAGCTCGGGACAGGGTGTTCTCGAGCAGTACTTC. This sequence encodes CASSPRSSGQGVLEQYF. Drawing the rest from reference TRBV18 and TRBJ2-7, the complete variable domain is NAGVMQNPRHLVRRRGQEARLRCSPMKGHSHVYWYRQLPEEGLKFMVYLQKENIIDESGMPKERFSAEFPKEGPSILRIQQVVRGDSAAYFCASSPRSSGQGVLEQYFGPGTRLTVT.